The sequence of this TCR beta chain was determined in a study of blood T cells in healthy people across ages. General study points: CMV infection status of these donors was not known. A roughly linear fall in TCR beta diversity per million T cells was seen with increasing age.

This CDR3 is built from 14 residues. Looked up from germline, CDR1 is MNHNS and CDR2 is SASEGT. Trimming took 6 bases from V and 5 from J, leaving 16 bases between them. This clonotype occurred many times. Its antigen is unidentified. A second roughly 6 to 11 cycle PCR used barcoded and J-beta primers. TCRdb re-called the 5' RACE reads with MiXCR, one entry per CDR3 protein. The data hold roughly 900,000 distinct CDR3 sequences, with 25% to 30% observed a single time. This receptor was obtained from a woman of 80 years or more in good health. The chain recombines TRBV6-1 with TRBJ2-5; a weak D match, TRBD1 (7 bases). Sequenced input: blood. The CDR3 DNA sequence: TGTGCCAGCAGCAGGGGGACTCCCGGGGAGACCCAGTACTTC. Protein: CASSRGTPGETQYF.